The 10 T cell receptor beta chains listed next were all sequenced from one sample in a study of tumor T cells in aggressive B-cell lymphoma. Repertoires were generated with immunoSEQ multiplex PCR, while TCRdb's copy carries only in-frame clones and drops some. The data show roughly 2,000 clones, with 85% to 95% seen just once and approximately 7% held by the top ten. Material: tumor tissue. The receptor source for this set is an adult with diffuse large B cell lymphoma.

Concerning this clone itself: The junction and the germline gene differ at one end; a read error may be behind it. The chain uses TRBV5-1 and TRBJ1-2; 7 bases are shared with TRBD1. The CDR3 covers 17 residues. CDR1 and CDR2 from the germline V gene are SGHRS and YFSETQ. Written as DNA, the CDR3 is TGTGCCAGCAGGCGGGACAGTCTTTCAATCCCTAACTATGGCTACACCTTC. As protein: CASRRDSLSIPNYGYTF. Based on the CDR3 plus reference TRBV5-1 and TRBJ1-2, the full variable domain is KAGVTQTPRYLIKTRGQQVTLSCSPISGHRSVSWYQQTPGQGLQFLFEYFSETQRNKGNFPGRFSGRQFSNSRSEMNVSTLELGDSALYLCASRRDSLSIPNYGYTFGSGTRLTVV.

The gene calls are TRBV7-8 and TRBJ1-1; the D gene is possibly TRBD1 (5 bases). The CDR3 is made up of 15 amino acids. V lost 0 bases to trimming and J lost 6 bases, with 14 bases between them. Germline V lookup: CDR1 SGHVS, CDR2 FQNEAQ. DNA of the CDR3: TGTGCCAGCAGCTTAGCTTCAGGGTATGGGTCTGAAGCTTTCTTT. This sequence encodes CASSLASGYGSEAFF.

The V call is TRBV11-3, the J call TRBJ2-3, with 11 bases fitting TRBD2. V trimming: 5 bases; J trimming: 1 base; junction bases outside the gene matches: 11. CDR3 length: 18 amino acids. CDR1 is SGHNT, CDR2 YENEEA, per germline. DNA of the CDR3: TGTGCCAGCAGCCGCGGGGTAGCGGGAGGGCCGGGCACAGATACGCAGTATTTT. Its protein product is CASSRGVAGGPGTDTQYF.

The chain employs TRBV25-1 and TRBJ1-2; possibly TRBD1 for D (6 bases). This CDR3 region has 14 residues. V dropped 4 bases and J dropped 7 bases, with 16 bases sitting between them. From germline, CDR1 is MGHDK and CDR2 SYGVNS. The CDR3 DNA sequence: TGTGCCAGCAGTGCCTATACAGGGTCTGGTGGCTACACCTTC. Amino acid sequence: CASSAYTGSGGYTF.

The CDR3 sequence: CASSVTSESYTDTQYF. In DNA form, the CDR3 reads TGTGCCAGCAGCGTGACTAGCGAGTCTTACACAGATACGCAGTATTTT. The gene calls are TRBV9 and TRBJ2-3; TRBD2 agrees at 8 bases. Trimming cost V 2 bases and J 2 bases; bases outside gene matches: 7. The CDR3 is 16 amino acids. Germline-derived CDR1 and CDR2 are SGDLS and YYNGEE.

The chain carries TRBV29-1 and TRBJ2-5; TRBD1 agrees at 7 bases. Per the germline V gene, CDR1 is SQVTM and CDR2 is ANQGSEA. With 5 bases clipped from V and 1 base from J, the junction kept 4 bases outside the gene matches. The CDR3 consists of 13 residues. In nucleotides, the CDR3 is TGCAGCGTTTCCGGGACAGCCCAAGAGACCCAGTACTTC. This gives the protein CSVSGTAQETQYF.

This clone was seen only a few times. The rearrangement uses TRBV6-5 and TRBJ1-2; D remains unclear. V was pared by 0 bases and J by 4 bases, with 9 bases between. CDR3 length equals 14 residues. Per the germline V gene, CDR1 is MNHEY and CDR2 is SVGAGI. In DNA form, the CDR3 reads TGTGCCAGCAGTTACTCGGACTTTACCTATGGCTACACCTTC. This translates into CASSYSDFTYGYTF.

The chain has TRBV6-5 and TRBJ1-2, with D possibly TRBD1 on 6 matching bases. CDR1 and CDR2 from the germline V gene are MNHEY and SVGAGI. The CDR3 is 13 amino acids. Trimming removed 8 bases from V and 14 bases from J, with 24 bases in between. The CDR3 DNA follows: TGTGCCAGCGCTGCCTTTTTACAGGGCGTACATACCTTC. Encoded protein: CASAAFLQGVHTF.

This chain joins TRBV10-2 and TRBJ1-1; 10 bases align to TRBD1. The CDR3 loop spans 16 amino acids. The germline CDR1 and CDR2 sequences are WSHSY and SAAADI. After removal of 7 bases from V and 1 base from J, the junction contained 9 bases not matched to a gene. The CDR3 region has the DNA TGCGCCAGCACCGGGACAGGGGCAAGTCGGAACACTGAAGCTTTCTTT. This encodes CASTGTGASRNTEAFF.

The chain recombines TRBV7-9 with TRBJ1-2; TRBD1 matches at 10 bases. Germline loops: CDR1 SEHNR, CDR2 FQNEAQ (reference sequence). Germline trimming cut 1 base from V and 8 bases from J; bases unmatched to any gene: 7. This CDR3 spans 15 amino acids. CDR3 sequence (DNA): TGTGCCAGCAGCTTAGACGGGACAGGGGATCGAGGCTACACCTTC. Its protein is CASSLDGTGDRGYTF.